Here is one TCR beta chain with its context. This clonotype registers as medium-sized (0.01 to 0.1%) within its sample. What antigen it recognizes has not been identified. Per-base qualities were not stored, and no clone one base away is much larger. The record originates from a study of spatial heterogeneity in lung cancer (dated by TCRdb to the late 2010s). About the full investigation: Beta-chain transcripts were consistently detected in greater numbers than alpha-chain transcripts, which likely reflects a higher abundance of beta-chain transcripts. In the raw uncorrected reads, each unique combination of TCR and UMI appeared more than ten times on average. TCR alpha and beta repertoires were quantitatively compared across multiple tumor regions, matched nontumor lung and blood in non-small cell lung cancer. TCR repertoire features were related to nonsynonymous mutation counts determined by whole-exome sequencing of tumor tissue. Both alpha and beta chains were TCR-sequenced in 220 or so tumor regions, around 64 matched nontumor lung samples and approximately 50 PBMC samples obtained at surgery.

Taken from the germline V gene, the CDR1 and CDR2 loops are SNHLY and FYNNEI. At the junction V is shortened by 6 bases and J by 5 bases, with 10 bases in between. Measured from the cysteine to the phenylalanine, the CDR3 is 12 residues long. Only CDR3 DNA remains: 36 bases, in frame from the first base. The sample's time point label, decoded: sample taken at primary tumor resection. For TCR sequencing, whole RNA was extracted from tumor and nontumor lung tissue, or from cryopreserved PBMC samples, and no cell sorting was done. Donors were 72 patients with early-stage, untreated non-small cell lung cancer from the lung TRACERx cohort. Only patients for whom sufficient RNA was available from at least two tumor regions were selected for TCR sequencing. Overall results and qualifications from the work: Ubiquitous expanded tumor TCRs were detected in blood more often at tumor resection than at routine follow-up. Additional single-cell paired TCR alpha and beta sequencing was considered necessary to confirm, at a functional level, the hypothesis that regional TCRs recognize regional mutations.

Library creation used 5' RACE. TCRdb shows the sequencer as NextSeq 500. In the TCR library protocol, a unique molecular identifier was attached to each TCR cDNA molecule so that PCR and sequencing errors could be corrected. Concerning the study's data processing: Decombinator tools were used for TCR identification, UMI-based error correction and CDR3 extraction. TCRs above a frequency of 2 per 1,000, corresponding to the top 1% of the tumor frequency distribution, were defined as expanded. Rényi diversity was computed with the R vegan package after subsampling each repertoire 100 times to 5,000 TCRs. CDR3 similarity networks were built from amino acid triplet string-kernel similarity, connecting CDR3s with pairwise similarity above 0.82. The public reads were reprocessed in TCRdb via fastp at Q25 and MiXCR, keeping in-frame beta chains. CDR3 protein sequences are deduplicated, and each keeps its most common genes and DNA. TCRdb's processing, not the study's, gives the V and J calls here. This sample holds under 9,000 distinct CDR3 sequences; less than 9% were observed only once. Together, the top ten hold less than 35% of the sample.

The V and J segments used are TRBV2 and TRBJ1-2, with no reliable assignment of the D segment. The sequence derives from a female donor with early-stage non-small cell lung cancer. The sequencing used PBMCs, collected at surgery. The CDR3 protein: CASSQDVYGYTF. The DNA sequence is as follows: TGTGCCAGCAGCCAGGACGTGTATGGCTACACCTTC.